This T cell receptor (beta chain) was captured in a study of technical replicates of blood from a few donors. Trimming removed 7 bases from V and 3 bases from J; junction bases left unmatched: 3. The CDR3 has 14 amino acids. Per the germline V gene, CDR1 is MNHNY and CDR2 is SVGAGI (reference sequence). Repertoires were generated with immunoSEQ multiplex PCR, while TCRdb's copy carries only in-frame clones and drops some. The data show 90,000 or so clones, 95% seen once. The clonotype originates from a human donor in good health. Sequencing was carried out using T cells isolated from PBMCs. The gene calls are TRBV6-6 and TRBJ2-2, with 9 positions matching TRBD1. CDR3 protein: CASNRGQDTGELFF. The CDR3 bases are TGTGCCAGCAACAGGGGGCAGGACACCGGGGAGCTGTTTTTT.